The present TCR beta chain was sequenced within a study of human T cells and chemical hapten exposure. Study in general: DPC 0.01% went on the upper back by patch test, with reading at 6 days.

The CDR3 extends over 12 amino acids. CDR1 is MDHEN, CDR2 SYDVKM, per germline. Trimming took off 11 bases at V and 0 bases at J, with 8 bases between the two ends. The time point was: pre-sensitization, week 0. Sample treatment: therapeutic diphenylcyclopropenone sensitization with weekly scalp DPC. Findings and caveats of the study: Patch test score rose with PT1 expanded TCR count, significant at thresholds 8, 16 and 32, not 4.

Within the library, unique molecular identifiers were attached to each individual cDNA molecule. TCRdb re-derived calls from the RACE reads in MiXCR, one entry per CDR3 protein. The repertoire holds 150,000 to 200,000 distinct CDR3 sequences, with nearly 30% as singletons. A few counts support this clonotype. Its antigen is undetermined. This TCR was recovered from a woman aged 30 to 39 with alopecia areata. Some clones in this sample may be carry-over from other donors' samples. The J gene is TRBJ1-5, the V gene TRBV28; unclear D gene. Sequences were derived from whole blood, sampled in connection with sensitization to the hapten diphenylcyclopropenone (DPC). For the CDR3, the DNA is TGTGCCGGCCGGACTAGCAATCAGCCCCAGCATTTT. Amino acids: CAGRTSNQPQHF. The variable domain in full, completed from reference TRBV28 and TRBJ1-5, reads DVKVTQSSRYLVKRTGEKVFLECVQDMDHENMFWYRQDPGLGLRLIYFSYDVKMKEKGDIPEGYSVSREKKERFSLILESASTNQTSMYLCAGRTSNQPQHFGDGTRLSIL.